The TCR beta chain under discussion was sequenced for a study of long-term antiretroviral therapy in people with HIV. Overall study findings and caveats: The study found that diversity rose after ART but stayed below transplant donor controls.

Investigators performed immunoSEQ version v3.0 at survey level. Clones were read by immunoSEQ multiplex PCR, and TCRdb kept only the in-frame ones, dropping some. Altogether roughly 34,000 clones are present, about 76% being singletons, with the ten largest covering 3.2%. On this clone itself: Antigen unknown.

The sequence derives from a man younger than 35 with HIV. Sequenced material: unsorted PBMCs, taken 1.9 years after starting antiretroviral therapy.

CDR3: CASSAGQGGTDTQYF. The CDR3 DNA follows: TGCGCCAGCAGCGCCGGGCAGGGGGGCACAGATACGCAGTATTTT. This rearrangement joins TRBV5-1 to TRBJ2-3; TRBD1 matches at 7 bases. The CDR3 runs to 15 residues. Trimming took 4 bases from V and 1 from J; bases not matched to a gene: 6. The germline V gene encodes CDR1 SGHRS and CDR2 YFSETQ. The full variable domain, rest sourced from reference TRBV5-1 and TRBJ2-3, is KAGVTQTPRYLIKTRGQQVTLSCSPISGHRSVSWYQQTPGQGLQFLFEYFSETQRNKGNFPGRFSGRQFSNSRSEMNVSTLELGDSALYLCASSAGQGGTDTQYFGPGTRLTVL.